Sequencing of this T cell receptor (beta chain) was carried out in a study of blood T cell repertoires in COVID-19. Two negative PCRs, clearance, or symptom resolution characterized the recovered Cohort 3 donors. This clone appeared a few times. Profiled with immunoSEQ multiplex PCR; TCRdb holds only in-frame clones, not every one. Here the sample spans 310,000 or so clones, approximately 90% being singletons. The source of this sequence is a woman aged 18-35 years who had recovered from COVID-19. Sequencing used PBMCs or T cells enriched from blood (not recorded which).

The CDR3 region has the DNA TGTGCCAGCAGTTTAAACCAGGCCACTGAAGCTTTCTTT. Protein: CASSLNQATEAFF. The V and J genes are TRBV27 and TRBJ1-1; D call uncertain. Trimming took off 2 bases at V and 4 bases at J, with 8 bases between the two ends. Germline loops: CDR1 MNHEY, CDR2 SMNVEV (reference sequence). The CDR3 consists of 13 residues.